What follows describes a single T cell receptor (beta chain). In the study's own analysis: From reference gene primer amplification, estimates of nucleated cell counts were derived. TCRdb keeps only in-frame clones here, not all; method: immunoSEQ multiplex PCR. D and trimming come from the DNA, and the V and J calls and clone size come from that table. Here the sample spans about 89,000 clones, roughly four fifths being singletons. The sample comes from a study of blood T cell repertoires in COVID-19. Study summary: Both acute and convalescent COVID-19 samples were obtained from the United States, Italy and Spain. In each case, the material was cDNA or gDNA derived from T cells, B-cell-depleted T cells, or PBMCs.

The material sequenced was peripheral blood. This TCR was sampled from a man in his sixties or seventies with acute or convalescent COVID-19.

CDR3 nucleotides: TGTGCCAGCAGTAGGGACACTAATTCACCCCTCCACTTT. Protein product: CASSRDTNSPLHF. The V call is TRBV6-5, the J call TRBJ1-6; tentatively, D is TRBD1 (6 bases). V lost 5 bases, J lost 6 bases, and 8 bases lay in between. CDR1 and CDR2 (germline): MNHEY, SVGAGI. CDR3 size: 13 residues.